This T cell receptor (beta chain) was captured by sequencing in a study of T cell changes during pregnancy in multiple sclerosis. V was cut by 6 bases and J by 0 bases, with 8 bases left in between. The CDR3 runs to 13 residues. The germline CDR1 and CDR2 sequences are SNHLY and FYNNEI. This table comes from immunoSEQ multiplex PCR, and its TCRdb copy is limited to in-frame clones, with some not included. The sample lists 20,000 to 25,000 clones, roughly 80% occurring once. Specimen: CD8+ T cells from peripheral blood mononuclear cells, collected in the first trimester of pregnancy. This clonotype was sampled from a female donor in good health, enrolled as a control in a pregnancy study. This chain links TRBV2 with TRBJ1-1; no clear D. In DNA, the CDR3 is TGTGCCAGCAGGGCAGGTCTGAACACTGAAGCTTTCTTT. Translated: CASRAGLNTEAFF.